The sequence of this T cell receptor beta chain was determined in a study of OX40 agonist ivuxolimab in advanced cancers. Study information: Enrollees could have had prior anti-PD-1, anti-PD-L1 or anti-CTLA-4 therapy, which approximately 38% had received.

General study findings and limits: It was also the case that some nonresponders had low normalized T-cell clonal expansion.

Repertoires were generated with immunoSEQ multiplex PCR, while TCRdb's copy carries only in-frame clones and drops some. This table has tens of thousands of clones, 80% to 85% appearing once. V was clipped by 4 bases and J by 9 bases, with 24 bases between them. Looked up from germline, CDR1 is SGHDN and CDR2 is FVKESK. The length of the CDR3 is 16 residues. A word on this clone: The antigen remains unidentified.

This specimen consisted of CD4+ or CD8+ T cells sorted from blood, obtained in a trial of the OX40 agonist ivuxolimab. The chain links TRBV14 to TRBJ2-5; D call uncertain. The receptor was derived from an adult with an advanced solid tumor such as melanoma, head and neck, liver or kidney cancer. CDR3 residues: CASSRPVTWPSPAQYF. DNA of the CDR3: TGTGCCAGCAGCCGACCTGTCACCTGGCCATCCCCTGCCCAGTACTTC.